Each of the 25 T cell receptor beta chains below was sequenced from the same sample in a study of patients and donors after allogeneic stem cell transplantation. Using its own MiXCR run on the RT-PCR reads, TCRdb lists one record per CDR3 protein. The repertoire includes 800,000 to 1,000,000 distinct CDR3 sequences, approximately 19% of them detected once, and 6% sits in the top ten. Source material: blood, either unsorted or a sorted T cell fraction (not recorded which). All receptors derive from a human donor who was either an allogeneic HSCT recipient or a stem cell or donor lymphocyte infusion donor (not recorded which). It is not recorded whose cells these are; they may come from a transplant donor.

The V and J genes are TRBV5-5 and TRBJ1-1; D is perhaps TRBD1 (5 bases). CDR1 is SGHKS, CDR2 YYEKEE, per germline (reference sequence). Deletions cut 4 bases from V and 3 bases from J, with 13 bases between. There are 14 residues in the CDR3. This CDR3 is CASSDDPGYTEAFF. As DNA, the CDR3 is TGTGCCAGCAGCGACGATCCAGGGTACACTGAAGCTTTCTTT.

The chain combines TRBV4-1 with TRBJ2-1, with D possibly matching TRBD1 (5 bases). Germline CDR1 and CDR2: MGHRA and YSYEKL. The CDR3 loop spans 15 amino acids. The V end lost 0 bases, the J end lost 4 bases, and 10 bases lay between the germline ends. The CDR3 nucleotides read TGCGCCAGCAGCCAAGAAGACAGCTTATACAATGAGCAGTTCTTC. This codes for CASSQEDSLYNEQFF.

This clonotype was recorded a few times. V gene TRBV29-1 combines with J gene TRBJ2-1, with D hard to call. Germline assignment: CDR1 SQVTM and CDR2 ANQGSEA. The CDR3 is 14 amino acids. Trimming removed 6 bases at V and 9 bases at J, with 21 bases between. CDR3 sequence (DNA): TGCAGCGTGGCCCCAAGGGTAGGCTTAATTGAGCAGTTCTTC. Its protein product is CSVAPRVGLIEQFF.

This clonotype has more than one count but fewer than ten. CDR3 coding DNA: TGTGCCAGCAGTTTAAAATCTAGCGGGGGGGCCCAGTACTTC. It is translated as CASSLKSSGGAQYF. The V gene is TRBV12-3 or TRBV12-4, the J gene TRBJ2-7; 12 bases agree with TRBD2. J was trimmed by 10 bases and V by 2 bases; bases with no gene match: 6. The CDR3 is made up of 14 amino acids.

This chain uses TRBV21-1 with TRBJ2-7; the listed D gene, TRBD1, was not tested against the DNA. TRBV21-1 is a listed pseudogene. There are 13 residues in the CDR3. The CDR3 DNA follows: TGTGCCAGCAACGAAGACAGGGGCCACGAGCAGTACTTC. Translating it yields CASNEDRGHEQYF.

V usage is TRBV29-1 and J usage is TRBJ2-7; D gene unclear. CDR1 and CDR2 from the germline V gene are SQVTM and ANQGSEA. The CDR3 has 13 residues. Trimming shortened V by 5 bases and J by 0 bases, and 11 bases separated the two germline ends. CDR3 region: CSVKKGTSYEQYF. The CDR3 DNA reads TGCAGCGTTAAAAAGGGCACCTCCTACGAGCAGTACTTC.

This clonotype was observed a handful of times. The chain links TRBV29-1 to TRBJ1-6, with D possibly matching TRBD1 (6 bases). The ends were cut back, 5 bases at V and 6 bases at J, with 11 bases in the middle. This CDR3 has 13 amino acids. Germline V gene lookup returns CDR1 SQVTM and CDR2 ANQGSEA. CDR3 DNA sequence: TGCAGCGTTCGACAGGCCCTTAATTCACCCCTCCACTTT. Translated: CSVRQALNSPLHF.

This clonotype appeared a few times. The chain has TRBV7-9 and TRBJ2-7; D remains unclear. V lost 1 base and J 3 bases, leaving 10 bases between the germline ends. CDR3 size: 14 residues. Germline CDR1 reads SEHNR; CDR2 reads FQNEAQ (reference sequence). The CDR3 nucleotides read TGTGCCAGCAGCTTAGAGTTTGGCTACTACGAGCAGTACTTC. As protein: CASSLEFGYYEQYF.

The V and J genes are TRBV6-5 and TRBJ2-2; 7 nucleotides line up with TRBD2. The CDR3 has 18 residues. V gave up 0 bases and J gave up 3 bases; unmatched junction bases: 10. CDR1 is MNHEY and CDR2 is SVGAGI in the germline V gene. CDR3 nucleotides: TGTGCCAGCAGTTACTCCCGACTAGCAGCACGTCACACCGGGGAGCTGTTTTTT. Translated, it gives CASSYSRLAARHTGELFF.

The chain joins TRBV15 to TRBJ2-2; D unclear. Germline V gives CDR1 LNHNV, CDR2 YYDKDF (reference sequence). Trimming took off 2 bases at V and 7 bases at J, with 5 bases between the two ends. This CDR3 region has 12 residues. The CDR3 spells CATSRTGGELFF. The CDR3 DNA follows: TGTGCCACCAGCAGAACGGGCGGGGAGCTGTTTTTT.

This clonotype was seen a handful of times. V is TRBV29-1 and J is TRBJ1-2; D gene uncertain. With 3 bases removed from V and 8 bases from J, the gap between germline ends came to 13 bases. In germline, CDR1 is SQVTM, CDR2 ANQGSEA. This CDR3 spans 12 amino acids. The CDR3: CSVDRPPAGYTF. The CDR3 DNA reads TGCAGCGTTGATCGACCCCCCGCCGGCTACACCTTC. Full variable domain (rest looked up from reference TRBV29-1 and TRBJ1-2): SAVISQKPSRDICQRGTSLTIQCQVDSQVTMMFWYRQQPGQSLTLIATANQGSEATYESGFVIDKFPISRPNLTFSTLTVSNMSPEDSSIYLCSVDRPPAGYTFGSGTRLTVV.

This clonotype was seen ten or more times. J is TRBJ1-2 and V is TRBV5-1, with D hard to call. Germline CDR1 reads SGHRS; CDR2 reads YFSETQ. V was cut by 2 bases and J by 6 bases, with 14 bases left in between. The CDR3 consists of 14 residues. CDR3 DNA: TGCGCCAGCAGCTTTGACCTAAGGGAAAATGGCTACACCTTC. It yields the protein CASSFDLRENGYTF.

This clonotype came up many times. The chain carries TRBV6-5 and TRBJ2-7; TRBD1 matches 10 bases. Germline assignment: CDR1 MNHEY and CDR2 SVGAGI. CDR3 size: 15 residues. The trim removed 2 bases at V and 0 bases at J, leaving 1 base unmatched. The CDR3 loop reads CASSYRDRGSYEQYF. CDR3 in DNA: TGTGCCAGCAGTTACAGGGACAGGGGCTCCTACGAGCAGTACTTC.

The chain uses TRBV5-1 and TRBJ2-2; 12 bases match TRBD2. The CDR3 totals 18 residues. In germline, CDR1 is SGHRS, CDR2 YFSETQ. V shed 5 bases and J 1 base; nucleotides not matched to a gene: 9. The CDR3 coding sequence is TGCGCCAGCAGAAGGACTAGCGGGGCCCCTATGAACACCGGGGAGCTGTTTTTT. It codes for CASRRTSGAPMNTGELFF.

The chain employs TRBV6-1 and TRBJ2-7; 10 bases match TRBD1. V was pared by 10 bases and J by 6 bases, with 9 bases of the junction left unmatched. The CDR3 is 13 residues long. Germline CDR1 and CDR2: MNHNS and SASEGT. CDR3 nucleotide sequence: TGTGCCACCACGGGACAGGGGAGGGGCGAGCAGTACTTC. Protein product: CATTGQGRGEQYF.

This clonotype was counted ten times or more. The rearrangement uses TRBV6-2 or TRBV6-3 and TRBJ1-5; D remains unclear. This CDR3 spans 12 amino acids. With 2 bases removed from V and 9 bases from J, the gap between germline ends came to 8 bases. CDR1 is MNHEY, CDR2 SVGEGT, per germline. Here the CDR3 reads CASSYGPSPQHF. The CDR3 nucleotides read TGTGCCAGCAGTTACGGGCCCTCGCCCCAGCATTTT.

The J gene is TRBJ2-7, the V gene TRBV5-1; 11 bases agree with TRBD1. The CDR3 covers 15 residues. V shed 3 bases, J shed 5 bases, and the junction held 7 bases outside the gene matches. In germline, CDR1 is SGHRS, CDR2 YFSETQ. CDR3 residues: CASSWTGGARDEQYF. The CDR3 bases are TGCGCCAGCAGCTGGACAGGGGGCGCGAGGGACGAGCAGTACTTC.

This rearrangement joins TRBV5-1 to TRBJ2-3; D could derive from TRBD1 or TRBD2 (6 bases each). The V gene's germline CDR1 is SGHRS and CDR2 YFSETQ. The CDR3 sequence is 15 residues long. Trimming stripped 1 base from V and 6 bases from J, with 15 bases between. CDR3 protein: CASSLNMGGADTQYF. CDR3 nucleotides: TGCGCCAGCAGCTTGAATATGGGGGGCGCCGATACGCAGTATTTT.

This clonotype showed up just a few times. The chain recombines TRBV9 with TRBJ2-3; D remains ambiguous. V was pared by 6 bases and J by 0 bases, with 11 bases between. The CDR3 is 14 amino acids. From germline, CDR1 is SGDLS and CDR2 YYNGEE. The CDR3 DNA reads TGTGCCAGCAAGCGAGGAAGTAGCACAGATACGCAGTATTTT. It yields the protein CASKRGSSTDTQYF.

The chain has TRBV12-3 or TRBV12-4 and TRBJ2-7; weak D call: TRBD2 (6 bases). Trimming took 1 base from V and 7 from J, leaving 20 bases between them. The CDR3 is 16 amino acids. The DNA of the CDR3 is TGTGCCAGCAGTTTAGAGGTGGGGACTTTTCCGTATGAGCAGTACTTC. Translation gives CASSLEVGTFPYEQYF.

The chain couples TRBV5-1 to TRBJ2-7; D is possibly TRBD2 (6 bases). Trimming pared 4 bases from V and 4 bases from J, leaving 12 bases between. This CDR3 has 13 amino acids. Germline-derived CDR1 and CDR2 are SGHRS and YFSETQ. CDR3 protein: CASSRLEGYEQYF. CDR3 sequence (DNA): TGCGCCAGCAGCCGACTAGAGGGATACGAGCAGTACTTC.

Only a few counts were recorded for this clonotype. The chain uses TRBV28 and TRBJ1-1; weak D call: TRBD1 (5 bases). CDR3 length: 16 residues. Germline assignment: CDR1 MDHEN and CDR2 SYDVKM. Trimming removed 4 bases from V and 5 bases from J, with 20 bases in between. The DNA for the CDR3 is TGTGCCAGCAGTTCGTCTCGTTGGGGACGACGGACTGAAGCTTTCTTT. It yields the protein CASSSSRWGRRTEAFF.

This sequence joins TRBV20-1 and TRBJ2-3, with TRBD1 as a possible D gene (5 bases). The CDR3 loop spans 16 amino acids. Trimming cost V 3 bases and J 2 bases, with 18 bases left between them. CDR1 and CDR2 (germline): DFQATT, SNEGSKA (reference sequence). CDR3 residues: CSASAIKGATTDTQYF. DNA for the CDR3: TGCAGTGCTAGCGCAATAAAAGGGGCCACCACAGATACGCAGTATTTT.

V is TRBV11-2 and J is TRBJ2-3; 11 nucleotides match TRBD2. Germline V CDR1 and CDR2: SGHAT, FQNNGV. J gave up 5 bases and V 5 bases, and 12 bases lay outside the gene matches. The CDR3 is 17 amino acids. CDR3 in DNA: TGTGCCAGCAGCGTCCTAGCGGGAGGACCCCGGGTAGATACGCAGTATTTT. The encoded protein is CASSVLAGGPRVDTQYF.

CDR3 nucleotide sequence: TGCAGTGCTAGAGAGTCTAGCGCCGAGCAGTACTTC. The encoded protein is CSARESSAEQYF. The chain recombines TRBV20-1 with TRBJ2-7, with D perhaps TRBD2 (6 bases). The CDR3 is 12 residues long. The V gene lost 0 bases and the J gene lost 6 bases, with 9 bases spanning the gap. Germline CDR1 and CDR2: DFQATT and SNEGSKA (reference sequence).